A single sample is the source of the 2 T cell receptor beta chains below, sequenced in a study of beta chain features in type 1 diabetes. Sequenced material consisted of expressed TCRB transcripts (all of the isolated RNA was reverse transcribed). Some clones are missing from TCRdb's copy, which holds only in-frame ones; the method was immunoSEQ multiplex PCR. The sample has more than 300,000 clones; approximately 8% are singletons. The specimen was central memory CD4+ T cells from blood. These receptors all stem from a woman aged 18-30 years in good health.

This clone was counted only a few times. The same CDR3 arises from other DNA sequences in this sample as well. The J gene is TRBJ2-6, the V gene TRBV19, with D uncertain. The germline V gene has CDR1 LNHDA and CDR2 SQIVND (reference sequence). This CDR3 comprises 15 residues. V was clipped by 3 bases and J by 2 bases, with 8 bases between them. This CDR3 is CASSIREAGANVLTF. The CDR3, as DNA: TGTGCCAGTAGTATCAGAGAGGCTGGGGCCAACGTCCTGACTTTC.

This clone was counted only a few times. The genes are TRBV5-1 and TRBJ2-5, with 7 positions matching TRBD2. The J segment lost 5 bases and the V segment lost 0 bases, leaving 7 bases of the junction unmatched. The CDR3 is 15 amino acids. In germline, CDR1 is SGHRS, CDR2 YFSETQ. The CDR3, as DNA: TGCGCCAGCAGCTTGGGAGGACTAGAGGGGGAGACCCAGTACTTC. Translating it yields CASSLGGLEGETQYF. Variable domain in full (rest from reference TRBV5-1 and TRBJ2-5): KAGVTQTPRYLIKTRGQQVTLSCSPISGHRSVSWYQQTPGQGLQFLFEYFSETQRNKGNFPGRFSGRQFSNSRSEMNVSTLELGDSALYLCASSLGGLEGETQYFGPGTRLLVL.